One sample yielded the 28 T cell receptor beta chains listed below, sequenced in a study of PD-1 blockade in classical Hodgkin lymphoma. This table comes from immunoSEQ multiplex PCR, and its TCRdb copy is limited to in-frame clones, with some not included. Of about 29,000 clones listed, about two thirds are singletons. No patient escaped relapse after autologous stem cell transplantation, and brentuximab vedotin exposure varied. The sequencing used peripheral blood mononuclear cells (PBMCs), collected before the second cycle of nivolumab. The source is a human donor with classical Hodgkin lymphoma.

This clone has more than one count but fewer than ten. The chain carries TRBV7-9 and TRBJ1-2; D unclear. Per the germline V gene, CDR1 is SEHNR and CDR2 is FQNEAQ (reference sequence). V was cut by 3 bases and J by 8 bases, with 10 bases left in between. The CDR3 covers 12 residues. This CDR3 reads CASSLDGVGYTF. The DNA for the CDR3 is TGTGCCAGCAGCTTGGATGGGGTCGGCTACACCTTC.

The chain is built from TRBV19 and TRBJ2-3; D may match TRBD1 or TRBD2 (6 bases each). Germline CDR1 and CDR2: LNHDA and SQIVND (reference sequence). The CDR3 covers 14 residues. V was trimmed by 4 bases and J by 6 bases, leaving 14 bases between them. The CDR3 loop reads CASSKAGGLDTQYF. In DNA form, the CDR3 reads TGTGCCAGTAGTAAGGCTGGGGGGCTTGATACGCAGTATTTT.

The CDR3 region is CASSPGRRNEKLFF. In nucleotides, the CDR3 is TGTGCCAGCAGCCCGGGACGGCGAAATGAAAAACTGTTTTTT. The V and J genes are TRBV7-9 and TRBJ1-4; a weak D match, TRBD1 (5 bases). The CDR3 has 14 amino acids. V was clipped by 5 bases and J by 5 bases, with 12 bases between them. Per the germline V gene, CDR1 is SEHNR and CDR2 is FQNEAQ (reference sequence).

The chain joins TRBV5-6 to TRBJ2-3; D is unresolved. The length of the CDR3 is 15 residues. Per germline, CDR1 SGHDT and CDR2 YYEEEE. With 3 bases removed from V and 2 bases from J, the gap between germline ends came to 13 bases. DNA of the CDR3: TGTGCCAGCAGCTCACCCTCAGAGTCCACAGATACGCAGTATTTT. Translated: CASSSPSESTDTQYF.

The J gene is TRBJ1-2, the V gene TRBV7-2; possibly TRBD1 for D (6 bases). CDR1 and CDR2 (germline): SGHTA, FQGNSA. The CDR3 is 14 residues long. Trimming removed 5 bases at V and 2 bases at J, with 12 bases between. CDR3 bases: TGTGCCAGCAGCCTAGGGACACGGAACTATGGCTACACCTTC. Translation gives CASSLGTRNYGYTF.

The rearrangement joins TRBV5-6 to TRBJ1-2; the D gene is possibly TRBD1 (5 bases). The CDR3 spans 13 residues. With 4 bases removed from V and 3 bases from J, the gap between germline ends came to 10 bases. Germline CDR1 SGHDT, CDR2 YYEEEE. The CDR3, as DNA: TGTGCCAGCAGCATAGGAGGGGACTATGGCTACACCTTC. Its protein is CASSIGGDYGYTF.

This clone came up a few times. The chain couples TRBV29-1 to TRBJ2-5, with 13 bases lining up with TRBD2. The CDR3 is 15 amino acids. V gave up 5 bases and J gave up 5 bases; unmatched junction bases: 8. Germline loops: CDR1 SQVTM, CDR2 ANQGSEA. CDR3 region: CSVSRTSGGGETQYF. CDR3 in DNA: TGCAGCGTTTCCCGGACTAGCGGGGGTGGGGAGACCCAGTACTTC. Variable domain in full (rest from reference TRBV29-1 and TRBJ2-5): SAVISQKPSRDICQRGTSLTIQCQVDSQVTMMFWYRQQPGQSLTLIATANQGSEATYESGFVIDKFPISRPNLTFSTLTVSNMSPEDSSIYLCSVSRTSGGGETQYFGPGTRLLVL.

The J gene is TRBJ2-2, the V gene TRBV30; D gene ambiguous. The CDR3 extends over 12 amino acids. Per germline, CDR1 GTSNPN and CDR2 SVGIG (reference sequence). The V gene lost 2 bases and the J gene lost 8 bases, with 9 bases spanning the gap. The CDR3 reads CAWSMGGGELFF. In DNA form, the CDR3 reads TGTGCCTGGAGTATGGGTGGGGGGGAGCTGTTTTTT.

This chain joins TRBV30 and TRBJ2-7; D is possibly TRBD2 (6 bases). Germline CDR1 GTSNPN, CDR2 SVGIG (reference sequence). V lost 2 bases and J 3 bases, leaving 14 bases between the germline ends. The CDR3 spans 14 residues. As DNA, the CDR3 is TGTGCCTGGAGTCTCGGGGGATATTACTACGAGCAGTACTTC. The encoded protein is CAWSLGGYYYEQYF.

The V gene is TRBV11-2, the J gene TRBJ2-5, with D possibly matching TRBD1 (5 bases). This CDR3 contains 14 residues. Deletions cut 1 base from V and 5 bases from J, with 11 bases between. Germline V CDR1 and CDR2: SGHAT, FQNNGV. Written as DNA, the CDR3 is TGTGCCAGCAGCTTAGTTAGGGCAGGGGAGACCCAGTACTTC. Protein sequence: CASSLVRAGETQYF.

This clone was detected only a few times. This rearrangement joins TRBV19 to TRBJ1-1; D uncertain. Between the trimmed V and J ends, which lost 4 bases and 7 bases, there was a span of 10 bases. This CDR3 region has 12 residues. CDR1 is LNHDA, CDR2 SQIVND, per germline (reference sequence). The CDR3 region is CASSNRQFEAFF. The CDR3 bases are TGTGCCAGTAGTAATCGGCAATTTGAAGCTTTCTTT.

By share, this clone counts as medium-sized. J is TRBJ2-7 and V is TRBV18; a possible D gene is TRBD2 (6 bases). This CDR3 spans 15 amino acids. Trimming took 3 bases from V and 4 from J, leaving 16 bases between them. Per the germline V gene, CDR1 is KGHSH and CDR2 is LQKENI. The CDR3 loop is CASSPFGGAAYEQYF. CDR3 sequence (DNA): TGTGCCAGCTCACCTTTTGGAGGGGCCGCGTACGAGCAGTACTTC.

The chain's CDR3 is CASSPGLAGLLGNEQFF. The CDR3 nucleotides read TGTGCCAGCAGCCCGGGACTAGCGGGGCTCCTCGGCAATGAGCAGTTCTTC. This chain joins TRBV5-4 and TRBJ2-1; 13 nucleotides agree with TRBD2. Germline trimming cut 4 bases from V and 6 bases from J; bases unmatched to any gene: 10. The CDR3 totals 17 residues. The germline V gene has CDR1 SGHNT and CDR2 YYREEE (reference sequence).

V and J are TRBV6-5 and TRBJ2-7, with a weak D call TRBD2 (5 bases). Per germline, CDR1 MNHEY and CDR2 SVGAGI. V was trimmed by 6 bases and J by 6 bases, leaving 12 bases between them. CDR3 length: 12 residues. The chain's CDR3 is CASRDASGEQYF. The CDR3 region has the DNA TGTGCCAGCAGAGACGCGAGCGGCGAGCAGTACTTC.

V usage is TRBV30 and J usage is TRBJ2-3, with TRBD2 matching 11 bases. The ends lost 5 bases at V and 6 bases at J; junction bases unmatched: 7. The CDR3 contains 14 residues. The germline gives CDR1 GTSNPN, CDR2 SVGIG (reference sequence). The CDR3 coding sequence is TGTGCCTGGGCACTAGCGGGAGCTCCGGATACGCAGTATTTT. It is translated as CAWALAGAPDTQYF.

The gene calls are TRBV7-2 and TRBJ2-7; 8 bases are a match to TRBD1. The ends lost 2 bases at V and 3 bases at J; junction bases unmatched: 3. This CDR3 is 14 amino acids long. Germline V CDR1 and CDR2: SGHTA, FQGNSA. This CDR3 reads CASSLSDRGYEQYF. The CDR3 nucleotides read TGTGCCAGCAGCTTATCAGACAGGGGCTACGAGCAGTACTTC.

The CDR3 spells CASSHTTGSWYGYTF. The CDR3 DNA reads as TGCGCCAGCAGCCATACGACAGGGAGTTGGTATGGCTACACCTTC. The chain uses TRBV4-1 and TRBJ1-2; 7 positions agree with TRBD1. This CDR3 is built from 15 residues. With V trimmed by 3 bases and J by 5 bases, 9 bases remained unmatched. Per germline, CDR1 MGHRA and CDR2 YSYEKL.

The rearrangement uses TRBV27 and TRBJ1-6; no firm D call. Trimming shortened V by 0 bases and J by 3 bases, and 9 bases separated the two germline ends. CDR1 and CDR2 (germline): MNHEY, SMNVEV (reference sequence). This CDR3 has 16 amino acids. CDR3 nucleotide sequence: TGTGCCAGCAGTTTATCGCAAGGGTACTATAATTCACCCCTCCACTTT. It codes for CASSLSQGYYNSPLHF.

The V and J genes are TRBV18 and TRBJ2-4; the D gene could be TRBD1 or TRBD2 (5 bases each). Germline V lookup: CDR1 KGHSH, CDR2 LQKENI. The CDR3 covers 14 residues. V was pared by 3 bases and J by 6 bases, with 12 bases between. The CDR3 here is CASSPGDGVNIQYF. The CDR3, as DNA: TGTGCCAGCTCACCGGGGGACGGGGTAAACATTCAGTACTTC. Complete variable domain (other parts from reference TRBV18 and TRBJ2-4): NAGVMQNPRHLVRRRGQEARLRCSPMKGHSHVYWYRQLPEEGLKFMVYLQKENIIDESGMPKERFSAEFPKEGPSILRIQQVVRGDSAAYFCASSPGDGVNIQYFGAGTRLSVL.

The rearrangement uses TRBV4-1 and TRBJ2-7; possible D gene TRBD2, 6 bases. This CDR3 has 13 residues. From germline, CDR1 is MGHRA and CDR2 YSYEKL. Trimming removed 2 bases from V and 4 bases from J, with 9 bases in between. The CDR3 loop reads CASSQSLAYEQYF. The CDR3 coding sequence is TGCGCCAGCAGCCAATCTCTAGCGTACGAGCAGTACTTC.

V and J are TRBV18 and TRBJ2-2; D unclear. Germline CDR1 is KGHSH and CDR2 is LQKENI. CDR3 size: 15 residues. Trimming left V 3 bases short and J 0 bases short, with 8 bases between. CDR3 sequence reads: CASSPSSSNTGELFF. The CDR3 nucleotides are TGTGCCAGCTCACCCTCATCCTCGAACACCGGGGAGCTGTTTTTT.

This chain joins TRBV6-1 and TRBJ2-7; 7 bases map to TRBD2. CDR3 size: 14 residues. CDR1 and CDR2 from the germline V gene are MNHNS and SASEGT. V was clipped by 10 bases and J by 2 bases; unmatched bases: 11. CDR3 protein: CATGHGGGAYEQYF. The CDR3 DNA reads as TGTGCCACCGGACACGGGGGAGGGGCCTACGAGCAGTACTTC.

This rearrangement joins TRBV28 to TRBJ2-2; 11 bases align to TRBD1. CDR1 and CDR2 from the germline V gene are MDHEN and SYDVKM. V lost 4 bases, J lost 0 bases, and 13 bases stayed unmatched. The CDR3 covers 20 residues. The CDR3 loop is CASSYVIWTGGWSNTGELFF. CDR3 nucleotides: TGTGCCAGCAGTTACGTAATTTGGACAGGGGGCTGGTCGAACACCGGGGAGCTGTTTTTT.

The chain employs TRBV6-6 and TRBJ1-2; D may be TRBD1 (5 bases). V was cut by 8 bases and J by 6 bases, with 19 bases left in between. The CDR3 totals 14 residues. The germline V gene has CDR1 MNHNY and CDR2 SVGAGI (reference sequence). The DNA for the CDR3 is TGTGCCAGCGGGGATAGGGCAGGGCCCCATGGCTACACCTTC. Translated: CASGDRAGPHGYTF.

A few counts support this clone. The V and J genes are TRBV7-8 and TRBJ2-3; possibly TRBD2 for D (5 bases). Trimming took 3 bases from V and 6 from J, leaving 13 bases between them. Germline CDR1 and CDR2: SGHVS and FQNEAQ. The CDR3 totals 14 residues. DNA of the CDR3: TGTGCCAGCAGCTTGGACTCCGCCGGGGATACGCAGTATTTT. Its translation is CASSLDSAGDTQYF.

Only a few counts were recorded for this clone. J is TRBJ2-7 and V is TRBV6-5; 14 nucleotides agree with TRBD2. In germline, CDR1 is MNHEY, CDR2 SVGAGI. V gave up 6 bases and J gave up 3 bases; unmatched junction bases: 4. This CDR3 spans 15 amino acids. The CDR3 region is CASRKGTSGSYEQYF. CDR3 nucleotide sequence: TGTGCCAGCAGAAAAGGGACTAGCGGGAGCTACGAGCAGTACTTC.

The gene calls are TRBV7-9 and TRBJ2-5, with 7 bases lining up with TRBD1. CDR3 length equals 15 residues. V was pared by 8 bases and J by 3 bases, with 12 bases of the junction left unmatched. CDR1 is SEHNR, CDR2 FQNEAQ, per germline (reference sequence). Written as DNA, the CDR3 is TGTGCCAGCGGTTACATGACAGGGTGGGAAGAGACCCAGTACTTC. Protein: CASGYMTGWEETQYF.

For the CDR3, the DNA is TGTGCCACCAGGGAGATAGCCAAAAACATTCAGTACTTC. It translates to CATREIAKNIQYF. The chain uses TRBV15 and TRBJ2-4; D not certain. The CDR3 is 13 residues long. In germline, CDR1 is LNHNV, CDR2 YYDKDF (reference sequence). Trimming removed 6 bases at V and 0 bases at J, with 6 bases between. The full variable domain, rest sourced from reference TRBV15 and TRBJ2-4, is DAMVIQNPRYQVTQFGKPVTLSCSQTLNHNVMYWYQQKSSQAPKLLFHYYDKDFNNEADTPDNFQSRRPNTSFCFLDIRSPGLGDTAMYLCATREIAKNIQYFGAGTRLSVL.